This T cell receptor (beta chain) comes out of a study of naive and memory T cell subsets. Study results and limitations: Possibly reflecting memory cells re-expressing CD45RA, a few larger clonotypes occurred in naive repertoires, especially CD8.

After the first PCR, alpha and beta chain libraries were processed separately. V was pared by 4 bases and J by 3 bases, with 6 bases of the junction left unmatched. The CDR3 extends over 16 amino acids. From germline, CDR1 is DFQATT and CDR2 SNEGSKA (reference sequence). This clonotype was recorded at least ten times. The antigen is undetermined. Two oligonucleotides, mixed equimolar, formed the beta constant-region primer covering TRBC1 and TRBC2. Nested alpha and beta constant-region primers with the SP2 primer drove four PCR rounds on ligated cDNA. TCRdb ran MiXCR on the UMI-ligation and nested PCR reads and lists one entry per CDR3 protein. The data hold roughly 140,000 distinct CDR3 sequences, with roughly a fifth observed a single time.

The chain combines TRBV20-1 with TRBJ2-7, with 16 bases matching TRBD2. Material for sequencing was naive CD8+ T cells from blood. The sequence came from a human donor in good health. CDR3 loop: CSATGTSGRGIYEQYF. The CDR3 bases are TGCAGTGCTACCGGGACTAGCGGGAGGGGGATCTACGAGCAGTACTTC.